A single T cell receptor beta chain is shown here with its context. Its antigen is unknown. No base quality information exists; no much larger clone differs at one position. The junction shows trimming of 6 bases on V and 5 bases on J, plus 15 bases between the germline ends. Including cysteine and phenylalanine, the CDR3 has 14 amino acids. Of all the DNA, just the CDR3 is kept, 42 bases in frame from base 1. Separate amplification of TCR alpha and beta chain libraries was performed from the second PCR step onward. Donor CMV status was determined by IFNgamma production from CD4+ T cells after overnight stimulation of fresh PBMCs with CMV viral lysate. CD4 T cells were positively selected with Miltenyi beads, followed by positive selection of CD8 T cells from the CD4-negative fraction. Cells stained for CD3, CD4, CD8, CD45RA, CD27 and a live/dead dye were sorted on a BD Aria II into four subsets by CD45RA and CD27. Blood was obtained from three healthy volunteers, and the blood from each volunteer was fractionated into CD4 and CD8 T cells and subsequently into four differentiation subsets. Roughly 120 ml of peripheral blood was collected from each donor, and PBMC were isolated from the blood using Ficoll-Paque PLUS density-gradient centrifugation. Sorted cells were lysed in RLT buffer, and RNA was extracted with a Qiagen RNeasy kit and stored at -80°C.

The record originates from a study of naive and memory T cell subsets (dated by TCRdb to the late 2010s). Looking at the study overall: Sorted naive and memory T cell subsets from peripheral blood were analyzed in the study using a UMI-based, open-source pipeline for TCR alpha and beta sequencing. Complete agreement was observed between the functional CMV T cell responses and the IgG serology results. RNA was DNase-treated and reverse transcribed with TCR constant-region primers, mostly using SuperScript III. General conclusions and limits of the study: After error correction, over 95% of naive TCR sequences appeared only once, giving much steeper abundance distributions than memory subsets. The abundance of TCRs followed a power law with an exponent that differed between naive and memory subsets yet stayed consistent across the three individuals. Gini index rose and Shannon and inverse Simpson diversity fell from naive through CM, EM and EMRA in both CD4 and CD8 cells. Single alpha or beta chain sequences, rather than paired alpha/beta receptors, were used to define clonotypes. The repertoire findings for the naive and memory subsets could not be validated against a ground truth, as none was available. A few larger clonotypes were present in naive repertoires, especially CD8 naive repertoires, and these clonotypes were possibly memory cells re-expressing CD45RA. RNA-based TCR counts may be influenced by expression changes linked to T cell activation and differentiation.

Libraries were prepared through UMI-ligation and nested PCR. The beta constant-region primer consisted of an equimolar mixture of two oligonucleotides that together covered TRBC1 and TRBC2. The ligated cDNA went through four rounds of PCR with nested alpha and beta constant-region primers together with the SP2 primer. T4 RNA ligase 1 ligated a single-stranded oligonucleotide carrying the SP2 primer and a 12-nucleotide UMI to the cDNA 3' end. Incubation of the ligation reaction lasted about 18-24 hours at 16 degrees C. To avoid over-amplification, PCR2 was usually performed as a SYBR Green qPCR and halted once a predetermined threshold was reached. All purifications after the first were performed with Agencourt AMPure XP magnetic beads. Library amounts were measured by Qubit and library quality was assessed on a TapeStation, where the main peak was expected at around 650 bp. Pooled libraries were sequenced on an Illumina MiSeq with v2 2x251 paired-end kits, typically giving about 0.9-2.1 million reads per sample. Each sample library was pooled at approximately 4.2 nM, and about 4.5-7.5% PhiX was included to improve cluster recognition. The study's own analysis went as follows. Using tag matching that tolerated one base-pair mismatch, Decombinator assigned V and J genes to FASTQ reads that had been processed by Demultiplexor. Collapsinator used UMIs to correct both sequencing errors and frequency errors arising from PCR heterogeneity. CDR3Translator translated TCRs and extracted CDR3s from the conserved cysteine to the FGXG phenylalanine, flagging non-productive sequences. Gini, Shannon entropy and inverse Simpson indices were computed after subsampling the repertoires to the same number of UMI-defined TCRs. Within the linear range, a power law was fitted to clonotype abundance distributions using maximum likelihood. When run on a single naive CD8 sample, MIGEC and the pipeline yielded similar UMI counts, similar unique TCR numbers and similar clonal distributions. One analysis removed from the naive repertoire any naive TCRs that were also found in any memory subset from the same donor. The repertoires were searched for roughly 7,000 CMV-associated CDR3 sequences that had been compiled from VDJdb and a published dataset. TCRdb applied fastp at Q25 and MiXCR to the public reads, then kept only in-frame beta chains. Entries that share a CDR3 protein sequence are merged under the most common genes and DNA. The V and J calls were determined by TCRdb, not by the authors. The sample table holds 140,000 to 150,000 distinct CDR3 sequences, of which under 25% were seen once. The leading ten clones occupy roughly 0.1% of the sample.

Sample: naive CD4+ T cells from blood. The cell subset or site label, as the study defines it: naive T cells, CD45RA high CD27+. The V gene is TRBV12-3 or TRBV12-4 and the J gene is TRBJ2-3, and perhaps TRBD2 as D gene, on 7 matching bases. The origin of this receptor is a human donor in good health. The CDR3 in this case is CASRLAEGGDTQYF. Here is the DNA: TGTGCCAGCAGGCTAGCGGAGGGGGGAGATACGCAGTATTTT.